This TCR beta chain appears in the sequencing data of a study of OX40 agonist ivuxolimab in advanced cancers. About the research overall: Partial responses occurred in three patients (one hepatocellular carcinoma, two cutaneous melanoma).

For this clone: The antigen is undetermined.

Study observations and caveats: Antigen specificity was not determined for the expanded peripheral T cells.

Assay used: immunoSEQ multiplex PCR; TCRdb lists only in-frame clones, some missing. The sample includes more than 100,000 clones, approximately 90% of them seen just once. Material: CD4+ or CD8+ T cells sorted from blood, obtained in a trial of the OX40 agonist ivuxolimab. The receptor comes from an adult with an advanced solid tumor such as melanoma, head and neck, liver or kidney cancer.

The CDR3 loop reads CASSEFSTDTQYF. CDR3 sequence (DNA): TGTGCCAGCAGTGAATTTTCTACAGATACGCAGTATTTT. The chain uses TRBV6-4 and TRBJ2-3; the D is unclear. The CDR3 covers 13 residues. The germline V and J ends were trimmed by 3 bases and 3 bases, with 7 bases remaining between them. Germline CDR1 and CDR2: MRHNA and SNTAGT.